This T cell receptor beta chain comes out of a study of CD8+ T cells in alopecia areata listed by TCRdb under 2018. With regard to the full study: The treated patients, all with moderate-to-severe alopecia areata, were enrolled in an open-label pilot trial of oral tofacitinib given at 5 to 10 mg twice daily. TCRbeta CDR3 regions were amplified by immunoSEQ multiplex PCR with 35 Vbeta forward and 13 Jbeta reverse primers. Tofacitinib-treated patients had biopsies at baseline and at 4 and 24 weeks of treatment, with a later scalp biopsy in several patients. Disease severity in treated patients was measured with the SALT score, which quantifies the percentage of affected scalp surface area. On the human side, TCRbeta sequencing was run on scalp tissue and on sorted CD4+ and CD8+ peripheral blood T cells from healthy controls and from alopecia areata patients with either patchy or totalis/universalis disease. The RNA source kit depended on sample type: the PAXgene miRNA kit for fixed scalp, the miRNeasy kit for PBMCs, and the RNeasy kit for mouse skin. Tofacitinib was administered for 6 to 18 months, and 6 months of follow-up off drug were then conducted to assess delayed response and recurrence. In both human patients and the C3H/HeJ mouse model, the study applied high-throughput TCRbeta sequencing to look at T cell clonal expansion in alopecia areata. Scalp clonality was compared among normal scalp (n=4), patchy alopecia areata scalp (n=8), and alopecia totalis/universalis scalp (n=8).

Worth noting for this clone: The antigen it recognizes is unknown. Nothing much larger sits one base from this clone, and base qualities are not available.

This specimen's treatment or condition label, per the study, means: oral pan-JAK inhibitor, 5-10 mg twice daily. Lesional scalp punch biopsies and peripheral blood were obtained from alopecia areata patients. PBMCs were isolated by density centrifugation and stained for CD3, CD4 and CD8, after which CD4+ and CD8+ T cells were sorted on a FACSAria. What the study reported, not specific to this receptor: Unlike mouse skin, which is dominated by gammadelta T cells, normal human skin has resident alphabeta T cells that are also sequenced, and this complicates analysis of the scalp TCR repertoire. Higher clonality and more expanded CD8+ clones were observed in lesional scalp than in normal scalp, particularly in alopecia totalis/universalis, a finding suggestive of antigenic drive. The treated cohort was small, with a single nonresponder, so links between baseline CD8+ expansion and response need larger studies. During tofacitinib treatment, many expanded lesional clones remained in scalp and blood, and this persistence may partly explain relapse after treatment is stopped. Tofacitinib significantly decreased scalp clonality and the number of expanded CD8+ clones among the top 100 scalp clones. TCR sequences shared between patients were less clear than in mice, possibly partly because of HLA diversity in the patient population.

Between the V and J ends, shortened by 2 bases and 2 bases respectively, the junction contains 13 bases. The CDR3, cysteine through phenylalanine, is 16 amino acids long. The read is trimmed to its CDR3 DNA, 48 bases read in frame from base 1. CDR1 and CDR2 (MNHNS, SASEGT) derive from the germline V gene. To prepare the library, the immunoSEQ multiplex PCR assay was applied. RNA was extracted from all samples and reverse transcribed into cDNA as template for TCR sequencing. First-strand cDNA was synthesized with SuperScript III using a 2:1 mix of oligo-dT and random hexamers. Amplification bias was assessed with a synthetic immune receptor repertoire, and residual bias was removed computationally. Per the original workflow: Raw reads were preprocessed for error removal, and CDR3 was defined according to IMGT conventions as running from the conserved cysteine to phenylalanine. Clonality was computed by normalizing Shannon entropy by log2 of the number of productive unique TCRs and subtracting the result from 1. Scalp TCRbeta sequences were cross-referenced with sorted blood CD4 and CD8 repertoires so that the CD4 or CD8 identity of scalp clones could be inferred. TCRdb limited this immuneACCESS table to in-frame rearrangements with V and J called. A share of clones is missing; checked studies link under half to unresolved V genes, and the rest is unexplained. V and J calls and clone size come straight from that table; D and trimming were deduced from the DNA. The sample has hundreds of thousands of clones on record, less than 45% of them singletons. The top ten clones comprise 0.4% to 0.55% of the sample.

This sample comprised CD4+ T cells sorted from blood, obtained between weeks 30 and 35, from a patient treated with tofacitinib. The receptor was derived from a human donor with alopecia areata. The sequence is built from TRBV6-1 and TRBJ1-3; the best D guess is TRBD1, with 6 bases matching. The CDR3 corresponds to CASSETGMGTGNTIYF. The nucleotide sequence reads as follows: TGTGCCAGCAGTGAAACAGGGATGGGGACTGGAAACACCATATATTTT.